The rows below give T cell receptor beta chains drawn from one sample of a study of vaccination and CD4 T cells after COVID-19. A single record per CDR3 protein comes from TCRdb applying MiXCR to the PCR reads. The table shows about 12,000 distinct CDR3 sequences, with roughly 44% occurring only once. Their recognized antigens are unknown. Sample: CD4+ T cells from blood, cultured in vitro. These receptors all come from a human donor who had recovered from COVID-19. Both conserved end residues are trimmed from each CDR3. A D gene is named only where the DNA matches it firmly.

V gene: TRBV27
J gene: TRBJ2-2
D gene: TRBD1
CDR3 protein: ASRQGTVPTGELF

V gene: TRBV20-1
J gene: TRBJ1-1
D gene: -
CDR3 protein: SARDPRSGDTEAF

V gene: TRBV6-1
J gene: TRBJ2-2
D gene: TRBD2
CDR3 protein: ASSTHRLAGGSGELF

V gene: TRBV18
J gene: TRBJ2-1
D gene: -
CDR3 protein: ASNLASSYNEQF

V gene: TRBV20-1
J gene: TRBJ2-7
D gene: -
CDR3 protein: SARDLGVSYEQY

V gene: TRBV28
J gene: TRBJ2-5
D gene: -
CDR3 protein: ASSQQGYQETQY

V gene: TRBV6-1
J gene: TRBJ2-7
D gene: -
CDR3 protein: ATHSGLLEQY

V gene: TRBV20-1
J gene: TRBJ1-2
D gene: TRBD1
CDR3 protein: SAREDRGLYGYT

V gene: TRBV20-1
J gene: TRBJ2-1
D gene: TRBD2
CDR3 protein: SARSGLAGGWRPYNEQF

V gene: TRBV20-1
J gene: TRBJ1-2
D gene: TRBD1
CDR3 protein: SAYGTVYGYT

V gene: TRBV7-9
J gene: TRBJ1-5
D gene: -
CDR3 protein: ASSLGSGAGNQPQH

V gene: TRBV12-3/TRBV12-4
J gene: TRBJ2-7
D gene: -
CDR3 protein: ASSKGAGYEQY

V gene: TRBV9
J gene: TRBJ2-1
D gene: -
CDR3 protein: ASSVGTRNPSYNEQF

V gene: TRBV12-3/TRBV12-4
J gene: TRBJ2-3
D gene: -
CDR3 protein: ASSSTDTQY

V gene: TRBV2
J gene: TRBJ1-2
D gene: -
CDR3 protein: ASSEEASVYGYT

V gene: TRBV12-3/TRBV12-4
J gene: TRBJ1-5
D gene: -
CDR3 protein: ASSLFRANQPQH

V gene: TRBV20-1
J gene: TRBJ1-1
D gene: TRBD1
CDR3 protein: SAGGQVVGAEAF

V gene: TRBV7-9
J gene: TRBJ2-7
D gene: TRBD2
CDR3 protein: ASSRGTGGHSYEQY

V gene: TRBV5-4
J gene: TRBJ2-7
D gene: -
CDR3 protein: ASSLRTANLYEQY

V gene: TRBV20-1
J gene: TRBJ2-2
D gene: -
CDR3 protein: SARDPLLGDGELF

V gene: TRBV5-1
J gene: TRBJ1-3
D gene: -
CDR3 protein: ASSLDYSGNTIY

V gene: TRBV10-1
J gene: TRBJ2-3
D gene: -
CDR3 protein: ASSESRLGSRYTQY

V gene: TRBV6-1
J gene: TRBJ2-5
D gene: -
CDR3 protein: ASTPGLGISVRTQY

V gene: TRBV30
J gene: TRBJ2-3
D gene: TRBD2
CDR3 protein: AIRGGRATDTQY

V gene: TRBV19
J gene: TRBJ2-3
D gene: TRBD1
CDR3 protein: ASSIDRGSTDTQY

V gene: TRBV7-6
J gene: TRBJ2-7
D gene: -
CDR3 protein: ASSLATPGWGDEQY

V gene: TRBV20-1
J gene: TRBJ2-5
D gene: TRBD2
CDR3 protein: SAVPSGPHQETQY

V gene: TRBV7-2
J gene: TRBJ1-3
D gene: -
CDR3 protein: ASSLEGSFSGNTIY

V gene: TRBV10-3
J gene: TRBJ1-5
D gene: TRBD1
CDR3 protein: AIGGGAGGKQPQH

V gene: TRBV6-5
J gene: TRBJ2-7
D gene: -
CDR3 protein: ASSYSTNAQY

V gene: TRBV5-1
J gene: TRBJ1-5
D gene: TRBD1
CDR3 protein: ASSTDGQGNQPQH

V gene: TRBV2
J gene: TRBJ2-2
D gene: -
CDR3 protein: ASSESLAAITGELF

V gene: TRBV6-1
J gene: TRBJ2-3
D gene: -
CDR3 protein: ASSEVFRGPNGVWSDTQY

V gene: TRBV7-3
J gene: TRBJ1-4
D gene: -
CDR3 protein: ASSALQVGEKLF

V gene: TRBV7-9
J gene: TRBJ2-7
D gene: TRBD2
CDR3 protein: ASSKLVGAGGAIYEQY

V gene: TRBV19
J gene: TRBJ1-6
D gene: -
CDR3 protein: ASSRGSPHASYNSPLH

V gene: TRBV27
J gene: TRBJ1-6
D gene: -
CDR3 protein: ASRPLGDNSPLH

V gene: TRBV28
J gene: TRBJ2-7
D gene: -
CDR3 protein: ASTPSEGTSYEQY

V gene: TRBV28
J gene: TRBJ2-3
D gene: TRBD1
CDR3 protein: ASSRDSGQGLDTQY

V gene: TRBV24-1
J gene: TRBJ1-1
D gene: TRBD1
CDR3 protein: ATSQDREAEAF

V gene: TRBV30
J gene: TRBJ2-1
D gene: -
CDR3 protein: AWRVSSVYNEQF